The present TCR beta chain was sequenced within a study of T cell responses to AZD1222 COVID-19 vaccine. Unmatched junction bases numbered 11, after V lost 5 bases and J lost 6 bases. CDR1 is SGHVS and CDR2 is FNYEAQ in the germline V gene. The length of the CDR3 is 16 residues. Note on this clone: As yet, its antigen is unknown.

Profiling relied on immunoSEQ multiplex PCR, and the TCRdb table lists in-frame clones only, not all of them. The data contain about 79,000 clones, approximately 90% of them singletons. Whole-study findings and limits: Spike was spanned by vaccine-associated CD4 TCRs, with dominance at 160-218 and 743-854. Spike-specific TCR repertoires showed rising breadth and depth after two AZD1222 doses. The study reported that nearly half of spike-specific TCRs target unmutated variant regions.

V usage is TRBV7-6 and J usage is TRBJ2-1, with 9 bases identical to TRBD1. The TCR sequence derives from an adult in good health. The source material was peripheral blood, sampled on day 0 of MenACWY control vaccination. CDR3 sequence (DNA): TGTGCCAGCAGCCCACCCGGGGACAGGGTCGGCAATGAGCAGTTCTTC. Translating gives CASSPPGDRVGNEQFF.